The 18 T cell receptor beta chains in this list originate from one sample, sequenced in a study of blood T cell repertoires in COVID-19. Clones were sequenced by immunoSEQ multiplex PCR, and TCRdb holds only the in-frame ones, with some missing. The sample consists of a few hundred thousand clones, approximately 85% of them appearing once. What was sequenced was PBMCs or T cells enriched from blood (not recorded which). The receptor source for this set is a man aged 25 to 40 who had recovered from COVID-19.

This clone was seen only a few times. This rearrangement joins TRBV18 to TRBJ2-5; 7 bases agree with TRBD1. Germline V CDR1 and CDR2: KGHSH, LQKENI. V dropped 6 bases and J dropped 1; count of bases not matched to a gene: 14. The CDR3 runs to 17 residues. The CDR3 protein is CASSRQSLTGVQETQYF. The CDR3 region has the DNA TGTGCCAGCTCTCGACAAAGCCTTACAGGGGTCCAAGAGACCCAGTACTTC. The variable domain in full, with the rest retrieved from reference TRBV18 and TRBJ2-5, is NAGVMQNPRHLVRRRGQEARLRCSPMKGHSHVYWYRQLPEEGLKFMVYLQKENIIDESGMPKERFSAEFPKEGPSILRIQQVVRGDSAAYFCASSRQSLTGVQETQYFGPGTRLLVL.

This rearrangement joins TRBV6-2 or TRBV6-3 to TRBJ1-3; D not resolved. This CDR3 is built from 15 residues. V was cut by 4 bases and J by 5 bases, with 15 bases left in between. Germline-derived CDR1 and CDR2 are MNHEY and SVGEGT. The CDR3 region is CASSSNWRARNTIYF. DNA for the CDR3: TGTGCCAGCAGTTCCAATTGGAGGGCCCGAAACACCATATATTTT.

V and J are TRBV18 and TRBJ2-3; 12 bases align to TRBD1. Germline V gene lookup returns CDR1 KGHSH and CDR2 LQKENI. V gave up 5 bases and J gave up 9 bases; unmatched junction bases: 12. The CDR3 is 16 residues long. CDR3 protein: CASSEGQGALFNTQYF. The CDR3 DNA reads TGTGCCAGCTCAGAGGGACAGGGGGCCTTATTTAACACGCAGTATTTT. The full variable domain, its missing parts supplied by reference TRBV18 and TRBJ2-3, is NAGVMQNPRHLVRRRGQEARLRCSPMKGHSHVYWYRQLPEEGLKFMVYLQKENIIDESGMPKERFSAEFPKEGPSILRIQQVVRGDSAAYFCASSEGQGALFNTQYFGPGTRLTVL.

CDR3 coding DNA: TGCGCCAGCAGCCCGGGACTAGCGAGTTCGGAGACCCAGTACTTC. Its protein is CASSPGLASSETQYF. This chain links TRBV5-1 with TRBJ2-5; TRBD2 aligns across 10 bases. V trimming: 4 bases; J trimming: 5 bases; junction bases outside the gene matches: 8. CDR1 and CDR2 (germline): SGHRS, YFSETQ. CDR3 size: 15 residues.

This chain connects TRBV5-6 to TRBJ2-7, with TRBD1 as a possible D gene (6 bases). The CDR3 is made up of 13 amino acids. The V and J ends lost 4 bases and 6 bases respectively, with 14 bases between them. Looked up from germline, CDR1 is SGHDT and CDR2 is YYEEEE. CDR3 DNA sequence: TGTGCCAGCAGCCCGGGACATTTCCTCGAGCAGTACTTC. It codes for CASSPGHFLEQYF.

This clone showed up just once. This chain links TRBV5-6 with TRBJ1-2, with D hard to call. Trimming pared 0 bases from V and 13 bases from J, leaving 13 bases between. Germline CDR1 is SGHDT and CDR2 is YYEEEE. The CDR3 loop spans 12 amino acids. The CDR3 DNA reads TGTGCCAGCAGCTTGGGCGTCGCATATCTCACCTTC. This sequence encodes CASSLGVAYLTF.

The chain is built from TRBV5-6 and TRBJ1-4; 9 bases fit TRBD1. The CDR3 consists of 14 residues. The J segment lost 6 bases and the V segment lost 3 bases, leaving 3 bases of the junction unmatched. Looked up from germline, CDR1 is SGHDT and CDR2 is YYEEEE. The CDR3: CASSSQGADEKLFF. The CDR3 DNA sequence: TGTGCCAGCAGCTCACAGGGGGCCGATGAAAAACTGTTTTTT.

The chain joins TRBV5-4 to TRBJ2-3, with TRBD1 matching 9 bases. CDR1 and CDR2 from the germline V gene are SGHNT and YYREEE (reference sequence). The length of the CDR3 is 16 residues. V was clipped by 1 base and J by 2 bases; unmatched bases: 5. CDR3 loop: CASSLYGTGSTDTQYF. As DNA, the CDR3 is TGTGCCAGCAGCTTGTACGGGACAGGGTCCACAGATACGCAGTATTTT.

CDR3 in DNA: TGCGCCAGCAGCCCCGGACTAGCGGGGGGGTGGGAGACCCAGTACTTC. As protein: CASSPGLAGGWETQYF. The V and J genes are TRBV4-1 and TRBJ2-5; 15 bases are shared with TRBD2. The CDR3 contains 16 residues. Losses at the gene ends were 4 bases for V and 5 bases for J; bases not matched to a gene: 5. CDR1 is MGHRA and CDR2 is YSYEKL in the germline V gene.

This chain uses TRBV15 with TRBJ1-2; D perhaps matches TRBD1 (5 bases). Germline V gives CDR1 LNHNV, CDR2 YYDKDF (reference sequence). The CDR3 spans 15 residues. V was clipped by 0 bases and J by 1 base, with 9 bases between them. For the CDR3, the DNA is TGTGCCACCAGCAGAGATGACAGCAGTAACTATGGCTACACCTTC. This gives the protein CATSRDDSSNYGYTF. Using reference TRBV15 and TRBJ1-2 for the parts outside the CDR3, the full variable domain is DAMVIQNPRYQVTQFGKPVTLSCSQTLNHNVMYWYQQKSSQAPKLLFHYYDKDFNNEADTPDNFQSRRPNTSFCFLDIRSPGLGDTAMYLCATSRDDSSNYGYTFGSGTRLTVV.

The chain combines TRBV5-8 with TRBJ2-3; 10 positions agree with TRBD2. CDR1 and CDR2 (germline): SGHTS, YDEGEE. Germline trimming cut 2 bases from V and 3 bases from J; bases unmatched to any gene: 9. The CDR3 has 17 residues. In DNA form, the CDR3 reads TGTGCCAGCAGCTTCCGAGGTAGCGGGGGGCCGACAGATACGCAGTATTTT. This gives the protein CASSFRGSGGPTDTQYF.

V and J are TRBV5-1 and TRBJ2-2, with TRBD1 identical over 11 bases. This CDR3 has 16 residues. Germline CDR1 reads SGHRS; CDR2 reads YFSETQ. V was clipped by 4 bases and J by 6 bases; unmatched bases: 8. The CDR3 region is CASSPTPGQGAGELFF. CDR3 DNA: TGCGCCAGCAGCCCGACTCCGGGACAGGGGGCCGGGGAGCTGTTTTTT.

The chain recombines TRBV2 with TRBJ1-2; 7 nucleotides line up with TRBD1. This CDR3 is built from 14 residues. V lost 8 bases to trimming and J lost 7 bases; unmatched junction nucleotides: 13. Germline V gene sequence: CDR1 SNHLY, CDR2 FYNNEI. The chain's CDR3 is CASSAGTVLFGYTF. In nucleotides, the CDR3 is TGTGCCAGCTCCGCCGGGACAGTTCTCTTTGGCTACACCTTC. The whole variable domain, remainder taken from reference TRBV2 and TRBJ1-2, is EPEVTQTPSHQVTQMGQEVILRCVPISNHLYFYWYRQILGQKVEFLVSFYNNEISEKSEIFDDQFSVERPDGSNFTLKIRSTKLEDSAMYFCASSAGTVLFGYTFGSGTRLTVV.

V gene TRBV7-2 combines with J gene TRBJ2-7; the D gene is possibly TRBD2 (6 bases). Germline loops: CDR1 SGHTA, CDR2 FQGNSA. Trimming took off 2 bases at V and 7 bases at J, with 12 bases between the two ends. This CDR3 has 13 amino acids. The CDR3 spells CASSLSDYGEQYF. In DNA, the CDR3 is TGTGCCAGCAGCTTATCGGACTACGGGGAGCAGTACTTC.

The V and J genes are TRBV5-6 and TRBJ1-3; D gene ambiguous. Per germline, CDR1 SGHDT and CDR2 YYEEEE. This CDR3 is built from 17 residues. Trimming removed 0 bases from V and 0 bases from J, with 13 bases in between. CDR3 sequence: CASSLDSLTLSGNTIYF. CDR3 DNA sequence: TGTGCCAGCAGCTTGGACAGTTTGACCCTCTCTGGAAACACCATATATTTT. Complete variable domain (other parts from reference TRBV5-6 and TRBJ1-3): DAGVTQSPTHLIKTRGQQVTLRCSPKSGHDTVSWYQQALGQGPQFIFQYYEEEERQRGNFPDRFSGHQFPNYSSELNVNALLLGDSALYLCASSLDSLTLSGNTIYFGEGSWLTVV.

The V gene is TRBV5-6, the J gene TRBJ1-1; D gene uncertain. CDR3 size: 15 residues. The V and J ends lost 1 base and 0 bases respectively, with 10 bases between them. Germline CDR1 reads SGHDT; CDR2 reads YYEEEE. The CDR3 region is CASSLWETMNTEAFF. CDR3 sequence (DNA): TGTGCCAGCAGCTTGTGGGAGACCATGAACACTGAAGCTTTCTTT.

V gene TRBV7-2 combines with J gene TRBJ1-3, with 7 bases fitting TRBD1. The CDR3 is 16 amino acids. The trim removed 5 bases at V and 1 base at J, leaving 8 bases unmatched. Per germline, CDR1 SGHTA and CDR2 FQGNSA. The CDR3 DNA follows: TGTGCCAGCAGCCTTAGTATGACAGGGTCTGGAAACACCATATATTTT. This encodes CASSLSMTGSGNTIYF.

The chain combines TRBV9 with TRBJ1-2, with 7 bases matching TRBD1. The junction had 10 bases not matched to a gene; V was cut back by 3 bases and J by 8 bases. The CDR3 has 14 amino acids. Germline-derived CDR1 and CDR2 are SGDLS and YYNGEE. The CDR3: CASSGPYRGEGYTF. CDR3 nucleotides: TGTGCCAGCAGCGGACCGTACAGGGGAGAGGGCTACACCTTC. The full variable domain, its missing parts supplied by reference TRBV9 and TRBJ1-2, is DSGVTQTPKHLITATGQRVTLRCSPRSGDLSVYWYQQSLDQGLQFLIQYYNGEERAKGNILERFSAQQFPDLHSELNLSSLELGDSALYFCASSGPYRGEGYTFGSGTRLTVV.